This entry lists 16 T cell receptor beta chains sequenced from one sample in a study of metastatic and nonmetastatic thyroid tumors. TCRdb reassembled clones from the PCR reads with MiXCR. Of more than 6,000 clones in the sample, 25% to 30% were seen once. Each patient went into thyroid surgery without having received any treatment. The sequenced sample was tumor tissue. The receptors stem from a female donor with papillary thyroid cancer or a benign thyroid nodule (not recorded which). Some clones in this sample may be carry-over from other donors' samples.

This clone is medium-sized by share. This chain links TRBV6-5 with TRBJ1-2; TRBD1 agrees at 7 bases. This CDR3 has 17 amino acids. CDR1 MNHEY and CDR2 SVGAGI come from the germline V gene. The J segment lost 2 bases and the V segment lost 2 bases, leaving 11 bases of the junction unmatched. In DNA, the CDR3 is TGTGCCAGCAGTTACCACGTACCAGGGACAGTCAACTATGGCTACACCTTC. It encodes CASSYHVPGTVNYGYTF.

This clone was seen once. The chain is built from TRBV18 and TRBJ2-2; weak D call: TRBD1 (5 bases). CDR1 KGHSH and CDR2 LQKENI come from the germline V gene. This CDR3 region has 16 residues. With 4 bases removed from V and 3 bases from J, the gap between germline ends came to 15 bases. CDR3 region: CASSLRTRGDTGELFF. CDR3 sequence (DNA): TGTGCCAGCTCACTCCGGACAAGGGGTGACACCGGGGAGCTGTTTTTT.

V is TRBV2 and J is TRBJ2-1; TRBD2 aligns across 9 bases. CDR1 is SNHLY, CDR2 FYNNEI, per germline. The CDR3 is 16 amino acids. After removal of 1 base from V and 3 bases from J, the junction contained 4 bases not matched to a gene. The CDR3 region has the DNA TGTGCCAGCAGTGAAGTAGCGGGAGTGATCTACAATGAGCAGTTCTTC. Amino acids: CASSEVAGVIYNEQFF.

Relative to its sample, this clone is large. The rearrangement links TRBV6-1 to TRBJ1-6; TRBD1 aligns across 8 bases. V was clipped by 10 bases and J by 1 base; unmatched bases: 6. There are 15 residues in the CDR3. The V gene's germline CDR1 is MNHNS and CDR2 SASEGT. The CDR3 here is CATERTGSYNSPLHF. The CDR3 region has the DNA TGTGCCACCGAGAGGACAGGGTCCTATAATTCACCCCTCCACTTT.

Relative to its sample, this clone is medium-sized. The identical CDR3 is also encoded by other nucleotide sequences in the sample. The chain couples TRBV9 to TRBJ2-1, with 10 positions matching TRBD2. Trimming removed 0 bases from V and 3 bases from J; junction bases left unmatched: 3. This CDR3 has 16 amino acids. The germline gives CDR1 SGDLS, CDR2 YYNGEE. This CDR3 reads CASSVDPSGSYNEQFF. In DNA, the CDR3 is TGTGCCAGCAGCGTAGATCCTAGCGGGAGCTACAATGAGCAGTTCTTC.

The chain couples TRBV6-8 to TRBJ2-1, with 7 bases lining up with TRBD2. Germline CDR1 and CDR2: MNHGY and SAAAGT. The CDR3 extends over 16 amino acids. The V segment lost 6 bases and the J segment 7 bases; nucleotides outside the gene matches: 15. The CDR3 here is CASRPLRSGELNEQFF. As DNA, the CDR3 is TGTGCCAGCAGACCGCTAAGGAGCGGGGAACTAAATGAGCAGTTCTTC.

This clone was counted once. The gene calls are TRBV3-1 and TRBJ2-3; D is undetermined. This CDR3 has 12 amino acids. The V end lost 1 base, the J end lost 11 bases, and 10 bases lay between the germline ends. Germline V lookup: CDR1 LGHDT, CDR2 YNNKEL (reference sequence). The CDR3 nucleotides are TGTGCCAGCAGCCAAGGGGCCGGAGAGCAGTATTTT. It translates to CASSQGAGEQYF.

This chain connects TRBV6-9 to TRBJ2-7; perhaps TRBD1 as D (6 bases). In germline, CDR1 is MNHGY, CDR2 SVAAGI. CDR3 size: 16 residues. The V end lost 2 bases, the J end lost 7 bases, and 21 bases lay between the germline ends. The CDR3 loop reads CASSYTRVAGVREQYF. CDR3 DNA sequence: TGTGCCAGCAGTTATACACGGGTGGCAGGGGTTAGGGAGCAGTACTTC.

This clone is judged medium-sized. This chain connects TRBV11-2 to TRBJ2-2, with no clear D. The CDR3 runs to 10 residues. Germline V lookup: CDR1 SGHAT, CDR2 FQNNGV. V was trimmed by 5 bases and J by 9 bases, leaving 4 bases between them. CDR3 coding DNA: TGTGCCAGCAGCGAAAGGGAGCTGTTTTTT. Encoded protein: CASSERELFF.

This clone counts as medium-sized (0.01 to 0.1%). The J gene is TRBJ1-2, the V gene TRBV7-9, with D perhaps TRBD1 (5 bases). Per germline, CDR1 SEHNR and CDR2 FQNEAQ (reference sequence). Trimming removed 5 bases at V and 6 bases at J, with 16 bases between. CDR3 length: 14 amino acids. The CDR3 region has the DNA TGTGCCAGCAGCGCCCAACAGCGAGGGGATGGCTACACCTTC. Translating gives CASSAQQRGDGYTF.

This chain uses TRBV6-2 or TRBV6-3 with TRBJ2-7, with TRBD2 matching 14 bases. The germline V gene has CDR1 MNHEY and CDR2 SVGEGT. J lost 4 bases, V lost 7 bases, and 3 bases had no gene match. This CDR3 has 14 amino acids. CDR3: CASIRTSGRYEQYF. In DNA form, the CDR3 reads TGTGCCAGCATCCGGACTAGCGGGAGGTACGAGCAGTACTTC.

The chain joins TRBV7-9 to TRBJ1-1; TRBD1 is a possible D gene (5 bases). Germline-derived CDR1 and CDR2 are SEHNR and FQNEAQ (reference sequence). Between the trimmed V and J ends, which lost 3 bases and 0 bases, there was a span of 8 bases. This CDR3 has 14 residues. CDR3 nucleotide sequence: TGTGCCAGCAGCTTGGACACGTTGAACACTGAAGCTTTCTTT. It specifies CASSLDTLNTEAFF.

For this clone: Sequence at one end of the junction differs from germline and may be a read error. The CDR3 loop is CASSLVGRVEELLF. In DNA form, the CDR3 reads TGTGCCAGCAGTTTAGTAGGCAGGGTTGAAGAACTGCTTTTT. J is TRBJ1-4 and V is TRBV27; tentatively, D is TRBD1 (5 bases). CDR1 MNHEY and CDR2 SMNVEV come from the germline V gene (reference sequence). The CDR3 has 14 residues.

This clone is classed as medium-sized. CDR3 coding DNA: TGTGCCAGCAGCCATAGCGGTTTCTCCTACAATGAGCAGTTCTTC. This encodes CASSHSGFSYNEQFF. This chain uses TRBV14 with TRBJ2-1; D perhaps matches TRBD2 (6 bases). This CDR3 is built from 15 residues. Germline values: CDR1 SGHDN, CDR2 FVKESK. Trimming took 3 bases from V and 0 from J, leaving 9 bases between them.

This chain links TRBV6-1 with TRBJ2-2; 10 bases are shared with TRBD2. CDR1 is MNHNS, CDR2 SASEGT, per germline. The V and J ends lost 8 bases and 6 bases, in that order; junction bases with no gene match: 12. The CDR3 spans 16 residues. In nucleotides, the CDR3 is TGTGCCAGCCATTACAGGGCTAGCGGGAGTTCCGGGGAGCTGTTTTTT. It is translated as CASHYRASGSSGELFF.

The V and J genes are TRBV5-8 and TRBJ1-4; TRBD1 agrees at 10 bases. J was trimmed by 6 bases and V by 0 bases; bases with no gene match: 5. Per germline, CDR1 SGHTS and CDR2 YDEGEE. The CDR3 extends over 16 amino acids. The DNA of the CDR3 is TGTGCCAGCAGCTTGGTGCCCGGGACAGGGGATGAAAAACTGTTTTTT. It yields the protein CASSLVPGTGDEKLFF.